This T cell receptor (beta chain) comes out of a study of blood T cell repertoires in COVID-19. Study in general: Acute and convalescent COVID-19 specimens originated in the United States, Italy and Spain. T cells, B-cell-depleted T cells, or PBMCs provided the cDNA or gDNA that served as material.

J lost 6 bases, V lost 4 bases, and 10 bases had no gene match. CDR3 size: 14 residues. CDR1 SQVTM and CDR2 ANQGSEA come from the germline V gene. Authors' analysis steps: Counts of nucleated cells, estimated from reference gene primer amplification, were obtained. Here immunoSEQ multiplex PCR was the method, and the copy in TCRdb shows in-frame clones only, minus some. That table is the source of V, J and clone size, and D and trimming were worked out from the DNA. The sample holds under 100,000 clones; about 89% are singletons and the top ten take 3% to 4%. This clone was observed a few times. The sample comprised peripheral blood. The V gene is TRBV29-1, the J gene TRBJ2-3, with 7 bases lining up with TRBD2. The TCR sequence derives from a woman in her 70s with acute or convalescent COVID-19. Here the CDR3 reads CSVGGSGLGDTQYF. The CDR3 DNA sequence: TGCAGCGTTGGGGGTAGCGGGCTGGGGGATACGCAGTATTTT.